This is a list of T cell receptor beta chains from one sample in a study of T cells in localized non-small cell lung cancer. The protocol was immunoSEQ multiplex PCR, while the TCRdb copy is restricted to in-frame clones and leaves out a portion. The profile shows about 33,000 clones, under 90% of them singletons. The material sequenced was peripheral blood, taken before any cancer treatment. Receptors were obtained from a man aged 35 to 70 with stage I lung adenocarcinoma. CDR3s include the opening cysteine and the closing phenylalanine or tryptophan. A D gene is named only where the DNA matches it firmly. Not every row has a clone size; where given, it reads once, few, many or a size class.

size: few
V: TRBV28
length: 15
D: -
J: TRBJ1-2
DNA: TGTGCCAGCAGGCAGGCCTCAGGGGCCCTCTATGGCTACACCTTC
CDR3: CASRQASGALYGYTF

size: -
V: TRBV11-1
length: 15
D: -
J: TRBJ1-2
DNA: TGTGCCAGCAGCTTCGGGCAGCCGCCTAACTATGGCTACACCTTC
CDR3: CASSFGQPPNYGYTF

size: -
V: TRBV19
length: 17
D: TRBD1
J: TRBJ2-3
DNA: TGTGCCAGTAGTCTCCAGAGTGGGACAGGGTTTACAGATACGCAGTATTTT
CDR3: CASSLQSGTGFTDTQYF

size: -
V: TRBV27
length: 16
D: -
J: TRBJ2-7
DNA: TGTGCCAGCAGTTTATCAGGGGGGACGGTATACTACGAGCAGTACTTC
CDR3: CASSLSGGTVYYEQYF

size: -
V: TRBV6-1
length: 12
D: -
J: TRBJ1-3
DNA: TGTGCCAGCAGTGAATTTAGAAACACCATATATTTT
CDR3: CASSEFRNTIYF

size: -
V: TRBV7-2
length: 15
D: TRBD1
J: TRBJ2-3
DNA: TGTGCCAGCAGCTCGAGACAGGGGGGCACAGATACGCAGTATTTT
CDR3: CASSSRQGGTDTQYF

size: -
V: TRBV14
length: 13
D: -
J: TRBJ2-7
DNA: TGTGCCAGCAGTTTCACCGCGAGTCCCAAGCAGTACTTC
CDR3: CASSFTASPKQYF

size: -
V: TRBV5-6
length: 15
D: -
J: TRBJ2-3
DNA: TGTGCCAGCAGCTTGGGTGTGGGGGGCACAGATACGCAGTATTTT
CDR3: CASSLGVGGTDTQYF

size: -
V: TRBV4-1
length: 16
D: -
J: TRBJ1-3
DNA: TGCGCCAGCAGCTCAGGAATCTTACTCTCTGGAAACACCATATATTTT
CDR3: CASSSGILLSGNTIYF

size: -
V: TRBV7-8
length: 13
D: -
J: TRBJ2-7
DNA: TGTGCCAGCAGCTTAAATAAGGGGCACGAGCAGTACTTC
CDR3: CASSLNKGHEQYF

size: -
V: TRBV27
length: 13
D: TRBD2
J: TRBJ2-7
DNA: TGTGCCAGCAGTTTAGGTAGAGCGGGGGAGCAGTACTTC
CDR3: CASSLGRAGEQYF

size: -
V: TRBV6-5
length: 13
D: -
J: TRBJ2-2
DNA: TGTGCCAGCAGTGGCTGGGGCACCGGGGAGCTGTTTTTT
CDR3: CASSGWGTGELFF

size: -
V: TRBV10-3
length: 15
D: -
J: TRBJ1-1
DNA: TGTGCCATCAAGTTCGGGCAGTCCCCGAACACTGAAGCTTTCTTT
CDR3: CAIKFGQSPNTEAFF

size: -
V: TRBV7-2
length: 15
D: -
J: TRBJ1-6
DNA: TGTGCCAGCAGCTTAGTACGGAGCCTTAATTCACCCCTCCACTTT
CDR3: CASSLVRSLNSPLHF

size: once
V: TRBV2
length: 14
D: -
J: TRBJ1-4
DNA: TGTGCCAGCAGTAACCCTACCGGAGGGGAAAAACTGTTTTTT
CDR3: CASSNPTGGEKLFF

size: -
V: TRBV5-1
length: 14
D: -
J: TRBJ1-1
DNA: TGCGCCAGCAGCGCAAACGGGGGGCGTAGTGAAGCTTTCTTT
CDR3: CASSANGGRSEAFF

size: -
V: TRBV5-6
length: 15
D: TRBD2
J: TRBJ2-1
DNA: TGTGCCAGCAGTTCTCTAGCGGGGGGGCTAGGCGAGCAGTTCTTC
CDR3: CASSSLAGGLGEQFF

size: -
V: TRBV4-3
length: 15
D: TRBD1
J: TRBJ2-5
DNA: TGCGCCAGCAGCCAAGAAACAGGGGCGTTAGGGACCCAGTACTTC
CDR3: CASSQETGALGTQYF